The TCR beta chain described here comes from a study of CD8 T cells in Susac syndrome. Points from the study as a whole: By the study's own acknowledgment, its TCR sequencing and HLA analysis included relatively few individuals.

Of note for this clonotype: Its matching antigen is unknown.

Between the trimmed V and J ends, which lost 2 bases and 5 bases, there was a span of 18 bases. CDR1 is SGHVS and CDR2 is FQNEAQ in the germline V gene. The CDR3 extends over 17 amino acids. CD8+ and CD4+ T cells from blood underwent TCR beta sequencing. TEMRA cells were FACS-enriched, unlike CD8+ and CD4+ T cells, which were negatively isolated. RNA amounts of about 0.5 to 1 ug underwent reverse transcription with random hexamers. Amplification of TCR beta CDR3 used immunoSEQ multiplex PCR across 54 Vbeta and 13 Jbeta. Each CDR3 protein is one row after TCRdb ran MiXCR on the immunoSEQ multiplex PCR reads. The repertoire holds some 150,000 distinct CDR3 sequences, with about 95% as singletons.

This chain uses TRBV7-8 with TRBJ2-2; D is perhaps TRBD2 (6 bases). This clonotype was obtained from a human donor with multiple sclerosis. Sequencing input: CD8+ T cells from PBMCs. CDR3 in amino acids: CASSLKGLPDATGELFF. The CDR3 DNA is TGTGCCAGCAGCTTAAAGGGACTCCCAGATGCAACCGGGGAGCTGTTTTTT.